These 10 T cell receptor beta chains came from one sample sequenced in a study of T cell clonotyping in hematopoietic cell transplantation (dated by TCRdb to about 2021). According to the study, the label for this sample's time point signals: recipient sample about 28 days before transplant, after cytoreduction. The method behind the library was the immunoSEQ multiplex PCR assay. TCRdb took this table from immuneACCESS and kept in-frame rearrangements with V and J called. Such tables lack part of the clones; where checked against another copy, unresolved V genes explain under half of the gap, and the rest is unexplained. Here the sample has about 29,000 clones; roughly 80% occur a single time. The ten biggest clones cover less than 8% of the sample. Specimen: peripheral blood mononuclear cells, collected before stem cell transplant. These receptors were obtained from a woman aged 25 to 39 with chronic myeloid leukemia. Some clones in this sample may be carry-over from other donors' samples.

CDR3 sequence reads: CASSSGGTEAFF. The DNA for the CDR3 is TGTGCCAGCAGCTCCGGGGGCACTGAAGCTTTCTTT. The rearrangement joins TRBV11-2 to TRBJ1-1; D may be TRBD1 (5 bases). V lost 4 bases to trimming and J lost 4 bases, with 7 bases between them. Germline V lookup: CDR1 SGHAT, CDR2 FQNNGV. The CDR3 length is 12 residues.

This clone is medium-sized. The CDR3 region has the DNA TGTGCCAGCAGTTTCCTGACAGGGACCTACGAGCAGTACTTC. Encoded protein: CASSFLTGTYEQYF. The chain is built from TRBV27 and TRBJ2-7, with 7 bases that match TRBD1. J gave up 2 bases and V 3 bases, and 4 bases lay outside the gene matches. The CDR3 extends over 14 amino acids. CDR1 and CDR2 (germline): MNHEY, SMNVEV (reference sequence).

V gene TRBV7-2 combines with J gene TRBJ2-1; perhaps TRBD2 as D (5 bases). Germline CDR1 reads SGHTA; CDR2 reads FQGNSA. V lost 6 bases and J lost 8, with 14 bases in between. This CDR3 has 13 residues. The CDR3 DNA sequence: TGTGCCAGCAGGCTTTCTAGCTGGGATGAGCAGTTCTTC. This codes for CASRLSSWDEQFF.

DNA of the CDR3: TGTGCCTGGAGTGTGGCAGGGGGCGGGGGCTACACCTTC. This encodes CAWSVAGGGGYTF. The gene calls are TRBV30 and TRBJ1-2; TRBD1 matches 8 bases. The junction had 5 bases not matched to a gene; V was cut back by 0 bases and J by 8 bases. The CDR3 has 13 amino acids. Germline lookup yields CDR1 GTSNPN and CDR2 SVGIG (reference sequence).

The chain carries TRBV19 and TRBJ1-2; D call uncertain. V shed 4 bases and J shed 8 bases, with 14 bases lying between them. The CDR3 is 13 amino acids. Per the germline V gene, CDR1 is LNHDA and CDR2 is SQIVND (reference sequence). As DNA, the CDR3 is TGTGCCAGTAGTAGGAAAAGCATATGGGGCTACACCTTC. It translates to CASSRKSIWGYTF.

The rearrangement links TRBV13 to TRBJ1-6, with D unclear. Germline values: CDR1 PRHDT, CDR2 FYEKMQ (reference sequence). The ends were cut back, 2 bases at V and 7 bases at J, with 6 bases in the middle. This CDR3 is built from 13 residues. CDR3 loop: CASSLSPNSPLHF. CDR3 sequence (DNA): TGTGCCAGCAGCTTATCCCCAAATTCACCCCTCCACTTT.

The V call is TRBV13, the J call TRBJ2-6; 7 bases map to TRBD2. Trimming took 3 bases from V and 2 from J; bases not matched to a gene: 7. Germline CDR1 reads PRHDT; CDR2 reads FYEKMQ (reference sequence). CDR3 length: 17 residues. The CDR3 is CASSFYRSGAGANVLTF. The CDR3 DNA reads TGTGCCAGCAGCTTCTATCGAAGCGGGGCTGGGGCCAACGTCCTGACTTTC.

The CDR3 DNA sequence: TGTGCCAGTAGTTTTGTGGGGGCGGTGTCCTACGAGCAGTACTTC. Translating gives CASSFVGAVSYEQYF. This chain joins TRBV19 and TRBJ2-7, with a possible D match to TRBD1 (6 bases). V lost 5 bases, J lost 1 base, and 15 bases lay in between. The CDR3 spans 15 residues. In germline, CDR1 is LNHDA, CDR2 SQIVND (reference sequence).

The CDR3 is CASSSTQGSYGYTF. DNA of the CDR3: TGTGCCAGCAGCTCCACACAGGGGAGCTATGGCTACACCTTC. This sequence joins TRBV7-8 and TRBJ1-2, with 7 nucleotides matching TRBD1. The ends lost 4 bases at V and 4 bases at J; junction bases unmatched: 6. Germline V gene sequence: CDR1 SGHVS, CDR2 FQNEAQ. The CDR3 extends over 14 amino acids.

V is TRBV7-2 and J is TRBJ2-3; the D gene is possibly TRBD1 (6 bases). The germline V and J ends were trimmed by 3 bases and 2 bases, with 12 bases remaining between them. This CDR3 region has 15 residues. Germline V lookup: CDR1 SGHTA, CDR2 FQGNSA. The CDR3 here is CASSFQGFPTDTQYF. The CDR3 coding sequence is TGTGCCAGCAGCTTTCAGGGGTTTCCCACAGATACGCAGTATTTT.